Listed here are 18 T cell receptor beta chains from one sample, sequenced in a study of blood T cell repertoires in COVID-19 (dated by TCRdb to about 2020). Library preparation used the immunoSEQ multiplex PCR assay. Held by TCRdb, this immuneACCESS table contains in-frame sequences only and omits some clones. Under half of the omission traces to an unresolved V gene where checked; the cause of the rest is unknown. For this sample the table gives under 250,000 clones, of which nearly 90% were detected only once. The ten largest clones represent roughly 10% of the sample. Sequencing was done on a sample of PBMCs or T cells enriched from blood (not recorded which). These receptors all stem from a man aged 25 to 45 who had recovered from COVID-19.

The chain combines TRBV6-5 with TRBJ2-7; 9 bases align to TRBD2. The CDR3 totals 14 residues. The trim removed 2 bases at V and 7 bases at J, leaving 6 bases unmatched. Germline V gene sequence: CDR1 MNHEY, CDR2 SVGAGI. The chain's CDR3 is CASSYDSRGGEQYF. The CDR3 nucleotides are TGTGCCAGCAGTTACGATTCGCGGGGGGGAGAGCAGTACTTC.

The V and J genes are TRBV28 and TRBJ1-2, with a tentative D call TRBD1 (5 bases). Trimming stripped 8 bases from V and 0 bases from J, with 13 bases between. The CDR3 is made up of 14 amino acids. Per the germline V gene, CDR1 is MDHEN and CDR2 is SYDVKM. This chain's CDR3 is CASLDSLANYGYTF. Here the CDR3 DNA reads TGTGCCAGCTTAGACAGCCTAGCTAACTATGGCTACACCTTC.

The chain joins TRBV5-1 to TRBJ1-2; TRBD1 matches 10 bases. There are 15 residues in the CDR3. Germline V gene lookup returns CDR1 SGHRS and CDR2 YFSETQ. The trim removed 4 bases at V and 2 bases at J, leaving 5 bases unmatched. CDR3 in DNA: TGCGCCAGCAGCGCTCGGGACAGGGGAAACTATGGCTACACCTTC. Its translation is CASSARDRGNYGYTF.

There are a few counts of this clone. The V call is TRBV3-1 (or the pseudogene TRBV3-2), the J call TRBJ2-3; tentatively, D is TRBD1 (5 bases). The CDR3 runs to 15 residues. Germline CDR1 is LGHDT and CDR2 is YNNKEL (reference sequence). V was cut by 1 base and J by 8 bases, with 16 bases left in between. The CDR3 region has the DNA TGTGCCAGCAGCCAAGGGACAACCGGAACTACTACGCAGTATTTT. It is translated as CASSQGTTGTTTQYF.

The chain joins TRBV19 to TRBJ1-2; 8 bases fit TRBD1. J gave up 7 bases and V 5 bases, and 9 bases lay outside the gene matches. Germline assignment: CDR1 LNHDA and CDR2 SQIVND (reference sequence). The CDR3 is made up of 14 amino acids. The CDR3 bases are TGTGCCAGTAGTTCGACAGGGGTGGAGCCTGGCTACACCTTC. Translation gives CASSSTGVEPGYTF.

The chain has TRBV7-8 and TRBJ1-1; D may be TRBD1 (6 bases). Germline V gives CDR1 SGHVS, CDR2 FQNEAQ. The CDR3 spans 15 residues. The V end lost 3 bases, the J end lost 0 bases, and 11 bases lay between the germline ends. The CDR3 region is CASSFRGGLNTEAFF. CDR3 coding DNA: TGTGCCAGCAGCTTTAGGGGGGGTTTGAACACTGAAGCTTTCTTT.

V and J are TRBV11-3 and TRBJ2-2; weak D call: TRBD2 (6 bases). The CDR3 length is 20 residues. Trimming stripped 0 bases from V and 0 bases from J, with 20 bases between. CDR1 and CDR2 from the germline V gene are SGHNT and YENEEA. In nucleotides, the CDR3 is TGTGCCAGCAGCTTAGAGGGTTATTGGCGGGATTATGCGAACACCGGGGAGCTGTTTTTT. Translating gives CASSLEGYWRDYANTGELFF.

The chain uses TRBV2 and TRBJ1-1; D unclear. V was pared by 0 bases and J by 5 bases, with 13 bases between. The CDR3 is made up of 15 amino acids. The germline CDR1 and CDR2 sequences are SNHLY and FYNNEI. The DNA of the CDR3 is TGTGCCAGCAGTGAAGCCCCGGGGAGGTCGACTGAAGCTTTCTTT. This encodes CASSEAPGRSTEAFF.

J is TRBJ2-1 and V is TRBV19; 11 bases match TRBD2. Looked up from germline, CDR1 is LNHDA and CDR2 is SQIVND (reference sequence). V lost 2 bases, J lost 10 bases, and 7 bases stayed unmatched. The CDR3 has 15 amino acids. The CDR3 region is CASSILAGGQVEQFF. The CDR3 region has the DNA TGTGCCAGTAGTATACTAGCGGGGGGACAGGTGGAGCAGTTCTTC.

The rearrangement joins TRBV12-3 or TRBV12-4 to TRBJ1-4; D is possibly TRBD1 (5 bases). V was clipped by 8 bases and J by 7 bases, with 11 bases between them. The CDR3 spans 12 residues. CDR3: CASRQGGEKLFF. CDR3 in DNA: TGTGCCAGCCGCCAGGGTGGTGAAAAACTGTTTTTT.

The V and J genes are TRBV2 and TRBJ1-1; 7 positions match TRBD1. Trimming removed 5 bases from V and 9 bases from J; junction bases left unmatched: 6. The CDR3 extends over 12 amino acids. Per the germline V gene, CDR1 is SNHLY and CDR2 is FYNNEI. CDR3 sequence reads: CASSMTGSKAFF. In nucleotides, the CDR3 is TGTGCCAGCAGTATGACAGGGTCTAAAGCTTTCTTT.

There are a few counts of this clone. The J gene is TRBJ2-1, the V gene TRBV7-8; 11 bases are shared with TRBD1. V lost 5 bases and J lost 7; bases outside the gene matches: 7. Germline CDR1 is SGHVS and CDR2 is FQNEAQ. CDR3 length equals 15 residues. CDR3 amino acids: CASSQVDRGQNEQFF. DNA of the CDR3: TGTGCCAGCAGCCAGGTGGACAGGGGGCAGAATGAGCAGTTCTTC.

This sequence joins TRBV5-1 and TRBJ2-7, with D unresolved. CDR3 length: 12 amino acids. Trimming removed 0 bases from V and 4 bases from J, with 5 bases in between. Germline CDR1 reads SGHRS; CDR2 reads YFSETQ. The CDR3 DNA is TGCGCCAGCAGCTTGGAGCAATACGAGCAGTACTTC. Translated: CASSLEQYEQYF. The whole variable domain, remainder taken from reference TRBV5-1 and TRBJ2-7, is KAGVTQTPRYLIKTRGQQVTLSCSPISGHRSVSWYQQTPGQGLQFLFEYFSETQRNKGNFPGRFSGRQFSNSRSEMNVSTLELGDSALYLCASSLEQYEQYFGPGTRLTVT.

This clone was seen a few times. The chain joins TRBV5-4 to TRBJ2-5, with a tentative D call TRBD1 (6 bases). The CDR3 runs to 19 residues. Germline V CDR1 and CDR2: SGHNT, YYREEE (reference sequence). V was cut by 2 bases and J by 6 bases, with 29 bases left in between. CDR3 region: CASSLTGLMRGILTQTQYF. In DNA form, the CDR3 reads TGTGCCAGCAGCTTAACAGGGCTAATGAGAGGGATACTGACCCAGACCCAGTACTTC.

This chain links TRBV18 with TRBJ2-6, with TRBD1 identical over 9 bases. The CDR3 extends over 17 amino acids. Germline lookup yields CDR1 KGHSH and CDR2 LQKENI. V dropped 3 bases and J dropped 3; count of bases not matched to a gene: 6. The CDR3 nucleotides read TGTGCCAGCTCACCCGTACAGGGGGCTCATGGGGCCAACGTCCTGACTTTC. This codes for CASSPVQGAHGANVLTF.

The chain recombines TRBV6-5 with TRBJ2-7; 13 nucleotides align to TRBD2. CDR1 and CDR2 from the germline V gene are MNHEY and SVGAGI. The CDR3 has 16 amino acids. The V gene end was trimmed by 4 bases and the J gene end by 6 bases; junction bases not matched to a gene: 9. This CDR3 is CASSLAGTSGKIEQYF. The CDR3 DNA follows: TGTGCCAGCAGTTTAGCCGGGACTAGCGGGAAAATCGAGCAGTACTTC.

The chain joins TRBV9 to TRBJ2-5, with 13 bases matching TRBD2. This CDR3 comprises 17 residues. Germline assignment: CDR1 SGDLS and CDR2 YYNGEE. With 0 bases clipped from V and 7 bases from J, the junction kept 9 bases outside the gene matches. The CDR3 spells CASSVATSGRAVGTQYF. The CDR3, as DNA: TGTGCCAGCAGCGTAGCTACTAGCGGGAGGGCCGTGGGGACCCAGTACTTC.

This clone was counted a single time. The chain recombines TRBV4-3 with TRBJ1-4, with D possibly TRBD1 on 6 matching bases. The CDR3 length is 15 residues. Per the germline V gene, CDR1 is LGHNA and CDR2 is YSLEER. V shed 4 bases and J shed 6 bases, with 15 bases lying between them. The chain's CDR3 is CASSPAGRGDEKLFF. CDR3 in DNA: TGCGCCAGCAGCCCCGCGGGGAGGGGGGATGAAAAACTGTTTTTT.